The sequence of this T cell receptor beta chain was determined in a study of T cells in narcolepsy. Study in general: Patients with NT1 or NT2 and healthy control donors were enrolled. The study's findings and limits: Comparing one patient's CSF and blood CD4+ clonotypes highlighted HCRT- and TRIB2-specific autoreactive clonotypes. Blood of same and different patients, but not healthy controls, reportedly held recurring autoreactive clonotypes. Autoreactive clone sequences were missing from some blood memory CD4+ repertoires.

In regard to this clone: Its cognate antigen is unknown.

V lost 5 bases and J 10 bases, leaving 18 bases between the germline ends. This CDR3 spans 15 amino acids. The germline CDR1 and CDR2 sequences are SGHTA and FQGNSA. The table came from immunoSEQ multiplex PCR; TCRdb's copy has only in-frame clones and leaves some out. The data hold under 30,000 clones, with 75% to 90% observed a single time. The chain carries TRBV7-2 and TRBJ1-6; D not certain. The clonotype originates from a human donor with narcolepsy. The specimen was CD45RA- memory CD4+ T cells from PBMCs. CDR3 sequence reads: CASSTRQTQGSPLHF. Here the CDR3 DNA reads TGTGCCAGCAGCACCCGACAAACCCAAGGCTCACCCCTCCACTTT.